Reported below is one TCR beta chain. Its binding antigen is unknown. It has no much larger one-base neighbor in the sample; base qualities were not kept. This specimen comes from a study of T cell repertoires and HLA-DP antigens (dated by TCRdb to 2016 to 2019). Looking at the study overall: Using HeLa cells transduced to present allogeneic HLA-DP, the study set up an in vitro model of CD4+ T cell alloreactivity. One alloantigen differed from self by one peptide-binding groove amino acid, whereas the other differed by ten, modelling structurally similar versus dissimilar alloantigens. The three donors, two male and one female, ranged from the 18-to-29 to the 60-to-69 age band. An average DNA input of approximately 210 ng was used for sorted CD137+CD4+ samples, compared with roughly 1,300 ng for pre-culture CD4+ samples. The study at large found these results: The study was limited by having just a few donors, by relying on a non-physiological HeLa antigen-presenting system, and by using total CD4+ cells as responders. Separate analysis of naive and memory CD4+ repertoires was not performed. Sorted CD137+ cells showed similar clonality against both alloantigens (around 0.39), much higher than the clonality of pre-culture samples (approximately 0.039). Average cumulative frequency of clones undetected before culture was about 36% against one allele and approximately 53% against the other.

The CDR3 starts with the cysteine, ends with the phenylalanine, and has 17 residues. The only DNA kept is the CDR3, 51 bases in frame from the first base. Relative to germline, V is missing 5 bases and J is missing 1 base, with 11 bases of the junction outside any gene match. CDR1 is given as SGHVS and CDR2 as FQNEAQ, both from the germline V gene. Untouched CD4+ T cells were isolated from Ficoll-separated PBMC through negative selection with magnetic beads, and an average purity of roughly 98% was reached. Using magnetic beads, untouched CD4+ T cells were isolated from Ficoll-separated PBMC at 95% to 98% purity, with only negligible CD8+ contamination. Peripheral blood mononuclear cells came from the buffy coats of a few healthy blood donors. CMV seronegative status was shared by all three donors. The DNeasy Blood & Tissue Kit was used to extract genomic DNA. Genomic DNA from sorted CD137+CD4+ cells and from pre-culture CD4+ baseline samples of each subject was subjected to TCRB sequencing.

TCRB CDR3 regions were amplified with the immunoSEQ multiplex PCR using forward primers for 54 TRBV segments and reverse primers for 13 TRBJ segments. Pre-culture CD4+ samples were sequenced at deep resolution, targeting 200,000 or so T cell genomes. Amplicons were sequenced on an Illumina HiSeq System, producing 87 bp reads covering the CDR3. As for the original processing: PCR and sequencing errors in the reads were corrected, and alignment to IMGT reference sequences was used to define CDR3 regions. Synthetic template pools were used to estimate template counts and unique rearrangement counts. Clonality was computed as 1 minus Pielou's evenness. Richness was estimated with the Daley-Smith estimator. Morisita's index was used to measure repertoire overlap. A clone counted as low-abundance if it appeared in cultured samples but went undetected in the pre-culture repertoire of the same donor. Held by TCRdb, this immuneACCESS table contains in-frame sequences only and omits some clones. Under half of the omission traces to an unresolved V gene where checked; the cause of the rest is unknown. V and J calls and clone size follow that table, whereas D and trimming were derived from the DNA. For this sample the table gives more than 90,000 clones, of which approximately 92% were detected only once. The ten top clones hold more than 0.25% of the sample.

The sequenced material came from CD4+ T cells from PBMCs. The sequence is built from TRBV7-8 and TRBJ2-3; 8 junctional bases match TRBD1. This TCR was sampled from a woman aged 18-29 years in good health and CMV-seronegative. The sequence in DNA is TGTGCCAGCAGCCCCAGATTCTCAGGGGGCGGCACAGATACGCAGTATTTT. This codes for CASSPRFSGGGTDTQYF.